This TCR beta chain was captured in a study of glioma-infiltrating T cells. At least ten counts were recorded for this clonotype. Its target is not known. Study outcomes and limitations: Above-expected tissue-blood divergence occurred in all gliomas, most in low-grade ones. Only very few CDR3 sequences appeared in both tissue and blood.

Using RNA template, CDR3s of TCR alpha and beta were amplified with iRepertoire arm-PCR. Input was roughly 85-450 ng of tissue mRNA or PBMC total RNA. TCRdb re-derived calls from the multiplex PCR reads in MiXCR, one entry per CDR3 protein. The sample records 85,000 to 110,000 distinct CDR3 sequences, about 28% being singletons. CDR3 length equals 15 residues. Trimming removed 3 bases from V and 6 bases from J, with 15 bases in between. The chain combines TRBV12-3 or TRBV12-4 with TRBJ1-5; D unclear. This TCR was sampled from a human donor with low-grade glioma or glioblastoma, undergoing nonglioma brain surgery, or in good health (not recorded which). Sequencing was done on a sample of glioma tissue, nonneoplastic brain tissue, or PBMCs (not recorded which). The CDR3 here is CASSFPWPGGQPQHF. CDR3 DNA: TGTGCCAGCAGTTTCCCGTGGCCCGGAGGTCAGCCCCAGCATTTT.